This T cell receptor beta chain was documented in a study of response to subunit inactivated influenza vaccine. Findings and limits, study-wide: New T cells are recruited in small numbers by each seasonal influenza vaccination, according to the authors' suggestion.

Worth noting for this clonotype: The antigen is unknown.

CDR3 length: 13 residues. CDR1 is SNHLY, CDR2 FYNNEI, per germline. Deletions cut 8 bases from V and 1 base from J, with 12 bases between. TCRdb re-analysed the RT-PCR reads in MiXCR, keeping a single row per CDR3 protein. The sample includes about 180,000 distinct CDR3 sequences, 7.5% to 10% of them seen just once. The source material was non-naive T cells sorted from PBMCs, sampled on the day of vaccination. V gene TRBV2 combines with J gene TRBJ2-7, with a weak D call TRBD1 (6 bases). The sequence was collected from a man aged 45-60 years who received an inactivated influenza vaccine. The CDR3 DNA reads TGTGCCAGCTCCCGGGACATATCCTACGAGCAGTACTTC. Protein: CASSRDISYEQYF.